This T cell receptor (beta chain) was captured by sequencing in a study of blood T cell repertoires in COVID-19 (dated by TCRdb to 2020 to 2022). Turning to the overall study: Collaborator samples came from the United States, Italy and Spain and covered acute and convalescent phases of COVID-19. The material from the prospective study consisted of cDNA or gDNA derived from T cells, B-cell-depleted T cells, or PBMCs. The sample metadata nearly always contained a de-identified subject ID, COVID-19 status, age in years and sex. The repertoires were released in a freely available public database intended as a resource for research on the immune response to SARS-CoV-2. The dataset comprised deeply sampled blood TCRbeta repertoires from subjects exposed to, actively infected with, or recovered from COVID-19. Samples came from the ongoing ImmuneRACE study (first 160 participants) plus 1,254 subjects from 6 global collaborators. Where available, HLA class I and class II types were obtained from metadata supplied by the sample provider rather than from assay-based typing.

Reading the germline V gene gives CDR1 SNHLY and CDR2 FYNNEI. V loses 2 bases at its end and J loses 3 bases; junction bases beyond the gene matches: 4. The CDR3 runs 15 amino acids, cysteine and phenylalanine included. The DNA shown is the 45-base CDR3, in frame from base 1. Enrolling through a virtual design, the prospective study's participants ranged in age from about 18 to 89 years and lived across 24 United States geographic areas. Cohort assignment in the prospective study relied on participant-reported clinical history from a screening survey and a study questionnaire. In the prospective study, whole blood, serum and a nasopharyngeal or oropharyngeal swab were collected from each participant by mobile phlebotomists. Additional blood draws and questionnaires over an approximately two-month period could optionally be provided by prospective study participants. Before DNA extraction, blood samples from the prospective study were shipped at room temperature or frozen.

The immunoSEQ Assay, a bias-controlled multiplex PCR, was used to amplify TCRbeta CDR3 regions from genomic DNA. As for the original processing: Within the assay, amplification of reference gene primers was used to estimate how many nucleated cells each sample contained. To quantify the absolute abundance of each unique TCRbeta CDR3 rearrangement, sequence reads were collapsed and filtered. For each sample, productive Simpson clonality was calculated by taking the square root of Simpson's diversity index across productive rearrangements. TCRdb retrieved this table from immuneACCESS and kept in-frame rearrangements only. Not all clones are present; in checked studies, unresolved V genes account for under half, and no reason is known for the remainder. That table supplies the V and J calls and clone size; D and trimming were determined from the DNA. This sample is represented by under 200,000 clones; approximately 86% of them were singletons. Approximately 4.7% of the sample lies in the top ten.

Beyond this particular receptor, the publication reports: How much clinical and demographic metadata was included differed by source and by participant, and the metadata was provided uncurated.

This clone was seen just once. It lacks a known antigen. No quality values exist for individual bases; no much larger clone is one base distant. The sequence derives from a woman aged 60-75 years with acute COVID-19. Recombination joined TRBV2 with TRBJ1-5, and TRBD1 matches 7 of the central bases. The source material was PBMCs or T cells enriched from blood (not recorded which). The bases read TGTGCCAGCAGTGAAAGGGACAGCGACAATCAGCCCCAGCATTTT. Its coded protein is CASSERDSDNQPQHF.